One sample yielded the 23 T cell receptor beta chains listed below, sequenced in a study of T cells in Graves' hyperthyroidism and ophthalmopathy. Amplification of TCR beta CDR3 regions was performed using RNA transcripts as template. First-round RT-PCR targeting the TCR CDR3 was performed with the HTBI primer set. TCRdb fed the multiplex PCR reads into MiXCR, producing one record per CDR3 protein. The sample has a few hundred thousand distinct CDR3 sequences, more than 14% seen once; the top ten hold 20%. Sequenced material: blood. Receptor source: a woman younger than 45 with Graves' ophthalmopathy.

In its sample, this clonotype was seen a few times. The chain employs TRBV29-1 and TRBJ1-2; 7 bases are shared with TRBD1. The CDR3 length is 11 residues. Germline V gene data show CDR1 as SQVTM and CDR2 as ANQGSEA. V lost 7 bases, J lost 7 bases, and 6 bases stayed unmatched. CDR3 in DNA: TGCAGCGGCCGGGACAGATCTGGCTACACCTTC. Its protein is CSGRDRSGYTF.

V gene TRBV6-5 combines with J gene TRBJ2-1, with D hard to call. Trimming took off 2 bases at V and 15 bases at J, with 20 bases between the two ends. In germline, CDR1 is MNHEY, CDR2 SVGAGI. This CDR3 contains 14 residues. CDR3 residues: CASSYGPYGGRRFF. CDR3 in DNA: TGTGCCAGCAGTTACGGCCCATATGGTGGTAGAAGGTTCTTC.

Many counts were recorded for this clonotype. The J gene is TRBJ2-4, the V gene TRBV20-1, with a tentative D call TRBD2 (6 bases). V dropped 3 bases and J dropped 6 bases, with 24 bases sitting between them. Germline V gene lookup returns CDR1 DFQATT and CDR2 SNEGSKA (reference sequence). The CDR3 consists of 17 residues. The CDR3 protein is CSASTPRRYGGTNIQYF. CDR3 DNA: TGCAGTGCTAGTACCCCACGTAGATACGGGGGAACAAACATTCAGTACTTC.

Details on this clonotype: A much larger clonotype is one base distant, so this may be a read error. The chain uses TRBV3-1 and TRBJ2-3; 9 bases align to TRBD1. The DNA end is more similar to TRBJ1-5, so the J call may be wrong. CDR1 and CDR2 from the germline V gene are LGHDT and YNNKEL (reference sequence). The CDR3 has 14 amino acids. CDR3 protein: CASSRQGEADTQHF. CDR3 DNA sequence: TGTGCCAGCAGCCGACAGGGGGAGGCAGATACGCAGCATTTT.

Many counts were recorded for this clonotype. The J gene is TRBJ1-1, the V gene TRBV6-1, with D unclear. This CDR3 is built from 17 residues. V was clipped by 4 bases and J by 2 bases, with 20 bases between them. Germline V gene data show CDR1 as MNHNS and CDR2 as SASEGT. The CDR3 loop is CASSGKSLAPSNTEAFF. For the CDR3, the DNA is TGTGCCAGCAGTGGCAAGTCTCTGGCTCCTTCCAACACTGAAGCTTTCTTT.

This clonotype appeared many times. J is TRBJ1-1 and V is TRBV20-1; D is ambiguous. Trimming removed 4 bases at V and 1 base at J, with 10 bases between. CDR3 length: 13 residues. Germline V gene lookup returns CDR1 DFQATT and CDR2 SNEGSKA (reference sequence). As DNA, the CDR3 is TGCAGTGCTATTCGGTCGGGGAACACTGAAGCTTTCTTT. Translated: CSAIRSGNTEAFF.

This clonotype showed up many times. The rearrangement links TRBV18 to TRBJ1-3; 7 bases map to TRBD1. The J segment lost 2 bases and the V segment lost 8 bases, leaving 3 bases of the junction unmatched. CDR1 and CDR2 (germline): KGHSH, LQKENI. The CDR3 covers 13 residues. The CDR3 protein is CASRGTAGNTIYF. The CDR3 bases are TGTGCCAGCCGGGGGACAGCTGGAAACACCATATATTTT.

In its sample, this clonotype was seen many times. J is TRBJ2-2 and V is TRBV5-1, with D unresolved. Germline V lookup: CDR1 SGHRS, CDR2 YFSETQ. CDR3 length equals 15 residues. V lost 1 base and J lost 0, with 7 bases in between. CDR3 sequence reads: CASSLTVANTGELFF. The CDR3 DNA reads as TGCGCCAGCAGCTTGACAGTTGCGAACACCGGGGAGCTGTTTTTT.

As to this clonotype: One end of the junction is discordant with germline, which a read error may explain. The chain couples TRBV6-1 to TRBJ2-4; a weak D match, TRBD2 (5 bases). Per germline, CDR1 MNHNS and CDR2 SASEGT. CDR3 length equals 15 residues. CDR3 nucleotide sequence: TGTGCCAGCAGCCCGAGGACTGTAGCCGAAAACATTCAGTACTTC. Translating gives CASSPRTVAENIQYF.

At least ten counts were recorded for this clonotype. Here the CDR3 reads CASSLSGMGSNQPQHF. CDR3 nucleotide sequence: TGTGCCAGCAGTTTATCCGGGATGGGGAGCAATCAGCCCCAGCATTTT. V gene TRBV12-3 or TRBV12-4 combines with J gene TRBJ1-5; D uncertain. With 2 bases removed from V and 1 base from J, the gap between germline ends came to 12 bases. The CDR3 is 16 residues long.

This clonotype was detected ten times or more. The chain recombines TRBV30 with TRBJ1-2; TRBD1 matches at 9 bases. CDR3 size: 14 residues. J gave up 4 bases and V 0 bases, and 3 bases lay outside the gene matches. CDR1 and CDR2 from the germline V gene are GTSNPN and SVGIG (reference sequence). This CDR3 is CAWSVRDRVYGYTF. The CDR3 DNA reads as TGTGCCTGGAGTGTCCGGGACAGGGTCTATGGCTACACCTTC.

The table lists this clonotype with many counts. The CDR3 is CASSSEAGVNQPQHF. In DNA, the CDR3 is TGTGCCAGCAGCTCGGAGGCGGGGGTTAATCAGCCCCAGCATTTT. The chain has TRBV12-3 or TRBV12-4 and TRBJ1-5; tentatively, D is TRBD1 (5 bases). The CDR3 has 15 amino acids. V lost 6 bases and J lost 4, with 16 bases in between.

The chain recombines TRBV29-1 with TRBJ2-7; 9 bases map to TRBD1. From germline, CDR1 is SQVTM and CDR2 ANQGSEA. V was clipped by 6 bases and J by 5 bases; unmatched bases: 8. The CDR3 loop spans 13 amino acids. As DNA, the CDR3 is TGCAGCGTGGGGCCGGGACAGGGCCACGAGCAGTACTTC. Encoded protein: CSVGPGQGHEQYF.

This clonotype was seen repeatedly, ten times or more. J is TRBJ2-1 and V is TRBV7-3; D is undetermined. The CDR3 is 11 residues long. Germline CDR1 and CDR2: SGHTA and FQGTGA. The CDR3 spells CASSEGSEQFF. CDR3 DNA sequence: TGTGCGTCCTCCGAAGGCTCTGAGCAGTTCTTC.

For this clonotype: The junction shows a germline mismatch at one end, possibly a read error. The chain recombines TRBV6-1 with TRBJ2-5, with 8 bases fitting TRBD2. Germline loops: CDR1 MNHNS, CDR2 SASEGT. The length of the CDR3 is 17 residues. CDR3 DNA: TGTGCCAGCAGGGAAGGGAGGGGGACTAGTTGGAAAGAGACCCAGTACTTC. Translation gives CASREGRGTSWKETQYF.

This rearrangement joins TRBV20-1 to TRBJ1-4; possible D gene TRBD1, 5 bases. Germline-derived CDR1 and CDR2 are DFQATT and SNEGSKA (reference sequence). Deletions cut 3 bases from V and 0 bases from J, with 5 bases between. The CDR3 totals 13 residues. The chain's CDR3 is CSARTATNEKLFF. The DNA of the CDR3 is TGCAGTGCTAGGACAGCAACTAATGAAAAACTGTTTTTT.

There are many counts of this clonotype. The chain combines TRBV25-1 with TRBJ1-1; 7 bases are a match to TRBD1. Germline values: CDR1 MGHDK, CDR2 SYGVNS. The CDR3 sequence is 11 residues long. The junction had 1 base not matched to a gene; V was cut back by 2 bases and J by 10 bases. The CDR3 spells CASSEDRAAFF. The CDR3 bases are TGTGCCAGCAGTGAAGACAGGGCAGCTTTCTTT.

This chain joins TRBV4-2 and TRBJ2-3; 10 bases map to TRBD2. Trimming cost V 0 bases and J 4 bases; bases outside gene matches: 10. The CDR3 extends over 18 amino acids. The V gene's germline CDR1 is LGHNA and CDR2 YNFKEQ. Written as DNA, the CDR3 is TGTGCCAGCAGCCAAGATCGGAGTAGCGGGGGGTTGGCAGATACGCAGTATTTT. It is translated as CASSQDRSSGGLADTQYF.

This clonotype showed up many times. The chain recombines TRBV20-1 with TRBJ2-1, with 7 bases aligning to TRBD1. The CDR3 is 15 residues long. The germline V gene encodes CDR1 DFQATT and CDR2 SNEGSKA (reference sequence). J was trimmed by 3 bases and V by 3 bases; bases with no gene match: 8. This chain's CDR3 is CSASGNRDSYNEQFF. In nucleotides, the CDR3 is TGCAGTGCTAGCGGAAACCGGGACAGCTACAATGAGCAGTTCTTC.

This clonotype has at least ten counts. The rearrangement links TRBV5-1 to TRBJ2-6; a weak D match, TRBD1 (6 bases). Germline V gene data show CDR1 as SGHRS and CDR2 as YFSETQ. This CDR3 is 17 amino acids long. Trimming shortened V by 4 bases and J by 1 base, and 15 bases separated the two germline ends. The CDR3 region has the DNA TGCGCCAGCAGCCTCAACCTAGGGGGATCTGGGGCCAACGTCCTGACTTTC. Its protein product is CASSLNLGGSGANVLTF.

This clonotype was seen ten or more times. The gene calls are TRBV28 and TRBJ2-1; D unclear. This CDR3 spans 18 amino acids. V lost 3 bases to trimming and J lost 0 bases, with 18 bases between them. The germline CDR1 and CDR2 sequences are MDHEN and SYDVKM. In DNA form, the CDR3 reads TGTGCCAGCAGTTTTTTTTATTCGACCCCCTCCTCCTACAATGAGCAGTTCTTC. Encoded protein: CASSFFYSTPSSYNEQFF.

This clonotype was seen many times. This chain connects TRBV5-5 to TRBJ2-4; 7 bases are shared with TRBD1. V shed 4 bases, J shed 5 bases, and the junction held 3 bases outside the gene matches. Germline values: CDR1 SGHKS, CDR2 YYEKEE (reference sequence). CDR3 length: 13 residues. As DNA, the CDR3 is TGTGCCAGCAGCCTGGGACAGCAAAACATTCAGTACTTC. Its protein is CASSLGQQNIQYF.

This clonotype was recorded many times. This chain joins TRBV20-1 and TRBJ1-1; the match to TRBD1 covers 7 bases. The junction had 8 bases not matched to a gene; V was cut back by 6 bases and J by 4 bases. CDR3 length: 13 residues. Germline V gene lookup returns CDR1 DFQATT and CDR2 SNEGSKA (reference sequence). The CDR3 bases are TGCAGTGCGCCAAAACAGGGGAGCACTGAAGCTTTCTTT. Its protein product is CSAPKQGSTEAFF.